This T cell receptor (beta chain) comes out of a study of shared clonotypes between healthy human individuals (dated by TCRdb to 2018 to 2021). Background on the whole study: A few men and a couple of women, aged 18 to 49 years, made up the cohort. For each donor, CD4 naive and CD4 memory were each given three plates, CD8 naive was given two plates, and CD8 memory was given one plate. To estimate repertoire size and how much clonotypes are shared between individuals, the study performed deep sequencing of blood TCR repertoires from a few healthy adults. Different laboratories and diverse techniques were used to prepare libraries and sequence TCR repertoires, to increase sequencing depth and limit assay-specific biases. Leukapheresis yielded between about 0.94 and 8.9 billion PBMCs per donor. Overall results and qualifications from the work: Higher generation probabilities were observed for clonotypes shared by all four sorted-subset donors than for non-shared clonotypes. Even with the large sequencing depth, rarefaction of the sorted-subset datasets indicated that sequencing was incomplete. The small number of donors limited the genetic and exposure-history diversity represented. Across a handful of donors, 5% to 6% of naive CD4, approximately 3.6% of naive CD8, around 2.5% of memory CD4, and about 0.4% of memory CD8 clonotypes were shared. Based on pairwise subsampling, the degree of clonotype sharing among donors was expected to be affected by sequencing depth. Sampling was restricted to blood, and TCR repertoires in tissues likely differ from the TCR repertoires found in blood. Naive subsets generally had larger estimated clonotype richness than memory subsets.

Donors were healthy HIV-negative adults with no recently reported acute infections or vaccinations. Every donor was a Caucasian adult living in Nashville, Tennessee, USA. CD4+ T cells were enriched by magnetic negative selection; naive cells were then positively selected on CD45RA, and the negative fraction formed the memory subset. Blood was obtained by leukapheresis, after which PBMCs were separated by Ficoll-Histopaque density gradient centrifugation and cryopreserved in liquid nitrogen vapor phase. Purity and quantity of every magnetically sorted T cell population were checked by analytical flow cytometry. From each sorted fraction, genomic DNA was isolated and quantified by UV absorbance on a Nanodrop 2000c. Using the deep immunoSEQ assay, multiplex PCR amplified TCR CDR3 regions from genomic DNA. For each cell subset, the extracted genomic DNA was distributed evenly across all wells of several immunoSEQ 96-well plates, and each plate served as one replicate. For sorted subsets, about 220 ng of genomic DNA, equivalent to some 30,000 T cell genomes, went into each replicate PCR. Purified libraries were measured with a Qubit 3.0 fluorometer, size-checked on a Bioanalyzer 2100, and measured again with the KAPA Library Quantification kit. Each immunoSEQ 96-well plate was sequenced on its own single-read 150-cycle Illumina NextSeq 550 flow cell. As for the authors' bioinformatics: Because only junctional sequences without quality scores were contained in the immunoSEQ output, filtering matching that applied to full-length reads could not be performed. Sequences were annotated with PyIR, a Python wrapper for IgBLAST v1.9, and V/J genes and CDR3 were assigned using IMGT germline references. Reads with weak V/J assignments (E-value above 1e-6), missing CDR3, stop codons, out-of-frame junctions, or ambiguous translated residues were removed. V3J clonotypes were defined as sequences sharing an identical inferred V gene, J gene, and CDR3 amino acid sequence. Percentage overlap between repertoires was calculated by dividing the number of shared unique clonotypes by the size of the smaller repertoire. Richness of each repertoire was evaluated using RTK rarefaction, the Chao1 estimator, and Recon v2.1 estimates of unobserved clonotypes. For all TCRbeta clonotypes obtained by the gDNA method from a handful of donors, generation probabilities were computed with OLGA. TCRdb retrieved this table from immuneACCESS and kept in-frame rearrangements only. Not all clones are present; in checked studies, unresolved V genes account for under half, and no reason is known for the remainder. V and J calls and clone size are as listed in that table; D and trimming were resolved from the DNA. The table for this sample lists around 1.1 million clones; about 80% of them were counted only once. Jointly, the top ten make up roughly 0.83% of the sample.

V and J are truncated by 2 bases and 4 bases respectively, leaving an intervening sequence of 6 bases. CDR1 and CDR2 are drawn from the germline V gene: MNHNS, SASEGT. Reading from cysteine to phenylalanine, the CDR3 counts 12 amino acids. Of the read, only the CDR3 DNA is kept; its 36 bases are in frame from base 1. Worth noting for this clone: The clone's antigen remains unknown. Per-nucleotide qualities are absent, and no much larger clonotype sits a single base away.

The sequence came from a man aged 18 to 29 in good health. Some clones in this sample may be carry-over from other donors' samples. Sequences were obtained from memory CD4+ T cells from PBMCs. The intended sense of this specimen's cell subset or site label: CD45RA-negative fraction. The chain employs TRBV6-1 and TRBJ2-7, with the D segment identity uncertain. The nucleotide sequence reads TGTGCCAGCAGTGAACCTAGATACGAGCAGTACTTC. Its protein product is CASSEPRYEQYF.